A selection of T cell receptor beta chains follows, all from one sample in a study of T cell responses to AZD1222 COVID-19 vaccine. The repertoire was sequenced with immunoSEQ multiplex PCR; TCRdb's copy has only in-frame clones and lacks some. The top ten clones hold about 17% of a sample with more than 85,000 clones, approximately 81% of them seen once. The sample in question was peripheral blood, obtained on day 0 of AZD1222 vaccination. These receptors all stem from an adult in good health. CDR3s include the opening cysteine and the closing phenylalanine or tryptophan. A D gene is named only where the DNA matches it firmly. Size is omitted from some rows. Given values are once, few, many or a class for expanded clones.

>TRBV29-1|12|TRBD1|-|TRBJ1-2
TGCAGCGTTGAAGGACAGGGAAATGGCTACACCTTC
CSVEGQGNGYTF
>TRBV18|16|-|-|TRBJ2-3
TGTGCCAGCTCACCTCAAGGCGGAACTAGCACAGATACGCAGTATTTT
CASSPQGGTSTDTQYF
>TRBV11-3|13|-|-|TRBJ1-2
TGTGCCAGCAGCTTAGATGGGGGGTATGGCTACACCTTC
CASSLDGGYGYTF
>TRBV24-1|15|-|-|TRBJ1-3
TGTGCCACCAGTGACGGTAGGAGCTCTGGAAACACCATATATTTT
CATSDGRSSGNTIYF
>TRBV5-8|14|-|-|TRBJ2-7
TGTGCCAGCAGCTCCCGCCGGAGCTCCTACGAGCAGTACTTC
CASSSRRSSYEQYF
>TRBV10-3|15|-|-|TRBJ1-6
TGTGCCATCAGCCCTCGTACGGGGGGCGGTTCACCCCTCCACTTT
CAISPRTGGGSPLHF
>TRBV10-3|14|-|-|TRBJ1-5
TGTGCCATCAGTGTCGGGGGTAGCAATCAGCCCCAGCATTTT
CAISVGGSNQPQHF
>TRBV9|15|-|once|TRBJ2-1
TGTGCCAGCAGCGTTCAGGCGAGCTCCTACAATGAGCAGTTCTTC
CASSVQASSYNEQFF
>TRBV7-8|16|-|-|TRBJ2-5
TGTGCCAGCAGCATTATAGGAGGATTGTACCAAGAGACCCAGTACTTC
CASSIIGGLYQETQYF
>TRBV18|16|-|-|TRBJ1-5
TGTGCCAGCTCTAGGTACGCAGGGGAGGGCAATCAGCCCCAGCATTTT
CASSRYAGEGNQPQHF
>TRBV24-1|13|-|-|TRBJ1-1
TGTGCCACCCAGGGTTCGCTTAACACTGAAGCTTTCTTT
CATQGSLNTEAFF
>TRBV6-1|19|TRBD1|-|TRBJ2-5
TGTGCCAGCAGTGCCCCCCCGGGACAGACAACCTGGCAAAAAGAGACCCAGTACTTC
CASSAPPGQTTWQKETQYF
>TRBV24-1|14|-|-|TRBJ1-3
TGTGCCACCAGAAGCGACAACTCTGGAAACACCATATATTTT
CATRSDNSGNTIYF
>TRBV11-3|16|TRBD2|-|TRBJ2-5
TGTGCCAGCAGCTTAGGGGCGGGAGGCCTACAAGAGACCCAGTACTTC
CASSLGAGGLQETQYF
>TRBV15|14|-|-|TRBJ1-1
TGTGCCACCTGTCAACCCGCCATGAACACTGAAGCTTTCTTT
CATCQPAMNTEAFF
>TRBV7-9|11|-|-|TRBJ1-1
TGTGCCAGCGACAGGTACACTGAAGCTTTCTTT
CASDRYTEAFF
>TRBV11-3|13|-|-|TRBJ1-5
TGTGCCAGCAGCTTAGTGGCTAACCAGCCCCAGCATTTT
CASSLVANQPQHF
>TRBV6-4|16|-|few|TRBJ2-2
TGTGCCAGCAGCCGTTCGGCGGGTTTGAACACCGGGGAGCTGTTTTTT
CASSRSAGLNTGELFF
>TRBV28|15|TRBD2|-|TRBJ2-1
TGTGCCAGCAGTCCCTCGGGGCGGGAGCAAGGGGAGCAGTTCTTC
CASSPSGREQGEQFF
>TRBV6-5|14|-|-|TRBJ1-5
TGTGCCAGCAATGTGAGTCCTGCCGGCCAGCCCCAGCATTTT
CASNVSPAGQPQHF
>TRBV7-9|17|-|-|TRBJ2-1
TGTGCCAGCAGCTTAGGTCTTGCGAGGGGGACCTACAATGAGCAGTTCTTC
CASSLGLARGTYNEQFF
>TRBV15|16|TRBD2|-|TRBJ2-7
TGTGCCACCAGCAGTCTGCTGGGGCTAGCGGGAAAGGAGCAGTACTTC
CATSSLLGLAGKEQYF
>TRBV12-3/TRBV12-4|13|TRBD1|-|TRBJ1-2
TGTGCCAGCAGGGGGACAGGGAGCTATGGCTACACCTTC
CASRGTGSYGYTF
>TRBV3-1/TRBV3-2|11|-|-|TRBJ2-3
TGTGCCAGCAGGCAAGCAGATACGCAGTATTTT
CASRQADTQYF
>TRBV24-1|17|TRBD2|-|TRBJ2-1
TGTGCCACCAGTGATCCCCTCGGGACTAGCGTCAGTCAGGAGCAGTTCTTC
CATSDPLGTSVSQEQFF
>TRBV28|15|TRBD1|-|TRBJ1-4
TGTGCCAGCAGGGTAACAGGGGTGGCTAATGAAAAACTGTTTTTT
CASRVTGVANEKLFF
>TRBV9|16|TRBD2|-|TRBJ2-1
TGTGCCAGCAGCGAAACTAGCGGGAGGCCCTACAATGAGCAGTTCTTC
CASSETSGRPYNEQFF
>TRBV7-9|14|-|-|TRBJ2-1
TGTGCCAGCAGCTCCCAGAGACCGGGTGATGAGCAGTTCTTC
CASSSQRPGDEQFF
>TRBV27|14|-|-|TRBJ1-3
TGTGCCAGCAGTTGGGGGCCCTCTGGAAACACCATATATTTT
CASSWGPSGNTIYF
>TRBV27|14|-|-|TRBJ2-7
TGTGCCAGCAGGCAAGCGGGTGGCTCCTACGAGCAGTACTTC
CASRQAGGSYEQYF
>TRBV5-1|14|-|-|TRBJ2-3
TGCGCCAGCAGCTTAGAGTCAGTGTCGGATACGCAGTATTTT
CASSLESVSDTQYF
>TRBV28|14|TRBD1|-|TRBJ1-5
TGTGCCAGCAGAAAGGACAGGGGTAAGCAGCCCCAGCATTTT
CASRKDRGKQPQHF
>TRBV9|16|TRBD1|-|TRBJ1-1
TGTGCCAGCAGCGCCACCACGCCCCGGACAGGAGCTGAAGCTTTCTTT
CASSATTPRTGAEAFF
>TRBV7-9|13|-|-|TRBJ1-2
TGTGCCAGCAGCTTAGACACGCTCTATGGCTACACCTTC
CASSLDTLYGYTF
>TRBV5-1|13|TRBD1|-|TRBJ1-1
TGCGCCAGCAGCTCACAGGGGGGCACTGAAGCTTTCTTT
CASSSQGGTEAFF
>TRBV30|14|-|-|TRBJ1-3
TGTGCCTGGACCCTCTCAGGGTTCGGAAACACCATATATTTT
CAWTLSGFGNTIYF
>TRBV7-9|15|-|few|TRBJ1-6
TGTGCCAGCAGCTTAGATGGGCTTTATAATTCACCCCTCCACTTT
CASSLDGLYNSPLHF
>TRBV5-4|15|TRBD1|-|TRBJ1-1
TGTGCCAGCAGCTTGGAGACAGGGAGGAGCGCTGAAGCTTTCTTT
CASSLETGRSAEAFF
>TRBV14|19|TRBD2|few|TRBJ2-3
TGTGCCAGCAGCCACCCAAGTGGCCGGGGGGTGCTGGGAGCAGATACGCAGTATTTT
CASSHPSGRGVLGADTQYF
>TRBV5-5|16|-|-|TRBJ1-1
TGTGCCAGCAGCTTAGGGACGTCCGGGGTCGCTCGTGAAGCTTTCTTT
CASSLGTSGVAREAFF
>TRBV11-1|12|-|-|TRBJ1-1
TGTGCCAGCAGCGTTGGGGGTATAGGTGCTTTCTTT
CASSVGGIGAFF